Listed below are T cell receptor beta chains from one sample, sequenced in a study of response to subunit inactivated influenza vaccine. One entry per CDR3 protein results from TCRdb running MiXCR on the RT-PCR reads. Counted here are about 800,000 distinct CDR3 sequences, around 20% occurring once; the ten biggest clones make up more than 8.5%. Sequenced material: PBMCs from blood, taken more than 4 days after vaccination. These receptors came from a man between 45 and 60 years old who received an inactivated influenza vaccine. CDR3s include the opening cysteine and the closing phenylalanine or tryptophan. A D gene is named only where the DNA matches it firmly. Some rows mark clone size as missing; the rest say once, few, many or name a class of expanded clone.

D,V,J,size,CDR3,DNA
.,TRBV5-1,TRBJ1-1,few,CASSLGGGTSPEAFF,TGCGCCAGCAGCTTAGGGGGGGGAACCTCCCCCGAAGCTTTCTTT
TRBD2,TRBV15,TRBJ2-1,few,CATSRGPSGRRSYNEQFF,TGTGCCACCAGCAGAGGCCCTAGCGGGAGGCGCTCCTACAATGAGCAGTTCTTC
.,TRBV5-1,TRBJ2-2,few,CASRPDTAERELFF,TGCGCCAGCAGACCTGACACGGCCGAGCGAGAGCTGTTTTTT
TRBD1,TRBV5-1,TRBJ2-1,.,CASSSGQGGSYNEQFF,TGCGCCAGCAGCTCGGGACAGGGCGGATCCTACAATGAGCAGTTCTTC
.,TRBV29-1,TRBJ2-5,many,CSVVGRYKETQYF,TGCAGCGTTGTGGGGAGATACAAAGAGACCCAGTACTTC
TRBD2,TRBV6-5,TRBJ2-7,many,CASSLTSGRASEQYF,TGTGCCAGCAGTTTAACTAGCGGGAGGGCCTCCGAGCAGTACTTC
TRBD2,TRBV20-1,TRBJ2-1,few,CSARRNGGTRNEQFF,TGCAGTGCTAGACGGAACGGGGGGACTCGGAATGAGCAGTTCTTC
.,TRBV15,TRBJ2-2,.,CATRIQTGELFF,TGTGCCACCAGGATTCAGACCGGGGAGCTGTTTTTT
TRBD1,TRBV6-1,TRBJ2-1,many,CASTDRGGHNEQFF,TGTGCCAGCACCGACAGGGGAGGTCACAATGAGCAGTTCTTC
.,TRBV6-5,TRBJ1-6,many,CASSYSRGGADSPLHF,TGTGCCAGCAGTTACTCGAGGGGGGGCGCGGATTCACCCCTCCACTTT
.,TRBV15,TRBJ1-4,.,CATSRDEKLFF,TGTGCCACCAGCAGAGATGAAAAGCTGTTTTTT
.,TRBV20-1,TRBJ2-5,few,CSARVDTRKTQYF,TGCAGTGCTAGAGTAGACACACGAAAGACCCAGTACTTC
.,TRBV2,TRBJ2-7,few,CASTGPSYEQYF,TGTGCCAGCACCGGGCCTTCCTACGAGCAGTACTTC
TRBD1,TRBV29-1,TRBJ2-2,few,CSGGQGINTGELFF,TGCAGCGGGGGACAGGGGATTAACACCGGGGAGCTGTTTTTT
.,TRBV29-1,TRBJ2-2,many,CSVEDRAGLRTGELFF,TGCAGCGTTGAAGATCGTGCAGGGTTGAGGACCGGGGAGCTGTTTTTT
.,TRBV5-1,TRBJ1-5,few,CASSPASGNQPQHF,TGCGCCAGCAGCCCCGCATCAGGGAATCAGCCCCAGCATTTT
.,TRBV20-1,TRBJ1-6,few,CSARLGSDNSPLHF,TGCAGTGCTAGACTGGGTTCAGATAATTCACCCCTCCACTTT
.,TRBV28,TRBJ1-1,.,CASRHRSVLTEAFF,TGTGCCAGCAGACACCGAAGCGTTTTAACTGAAGCTTTCTTT
TRBD1,TRBV7-9,TRBJ2-7,once,CASSLGQAISYEQYF,TGTGCCAGCAGCTTGGGACAGGCGATCTCCTACGAGCAGTACTTC
.,TRBV7-3,TRBJ2-1,.,CASSLAFGLGEQFF,TGTGCCAGCAGCTTAGCGTTCGGCCTGGGGGAGCAGTTCTTC
.,TRBV9,TRBJ1-1,.,CASSVWWGSEAFF,TGTGCCAGCAGCGTTTGGTGGGGGAGTGAAGCTTTCTTT
TRBD1,TRBV29-1,TRBJ1-2,few,CSEDRENGYTF,TGCAGCGAAGACAGGGAGAATGGCTACACCTTC
.,TRBV9,TRBJ2-1,.,CASSLPGDEQFF,TGTGCCAGCAGCTTACCGGGCGATGAGCAGTTCTTC
.,TRBV5-1,TRBJ2-7,.,CASSTFTTDSEQYF,TGCGCCAGCAGCACTTTTACGACGGATTCAGAGCAGTACTTC
.,TRBV9,TRBJ2-5,.,CASTGGNEGETQYF,TGTGCCAGCACCGGTGGGAATGAAGGAGAGACCCAGTACTTC
.,TRBV12-3/TRBV12-4,TRBJ2-2,many,CASSSRGTGELFF,TGTGCCAGCAGTTCCAGGGGAACCGGGGAGCTGTTTTTT
.,TRBV29-1,TRBJ2-5,many,CSVWTAQETQYF,TGCAGCGTTTGGACGGCCCAAGAGACCCAGTACTTC
TRBD2,TRBV12-3/TRBV12-4,TRBJ2-2,.,CASDSGGASGELFF,TGTGCCAGCGATAGCGGGGGGGCCTCCGGGGAGCTGTTTTTT
.,TRBV6-1,TRBJ1-5,few,CASSQGRGHQPQHF,TGTGCCAGCAGTCAGGGACGGGGGCATCAGCCCCAGCATTTT
.,TRBV3-1,TRBJ1-4,.,CASSQDVGRLTTNEKLFF,TGTGCCAGCAGCCAAGATGTCGGCAGGCTTACAACTAATGAAAAACTGTTTTTT
TRBD2,TRBV9,TRBJ2-5,many,CASSAGPTSGQETQYF,TGTGCCAGCAGCGCCGGCCCTACTAGCGGCCAAGAGACCCAGTACTTC
.,TRBV6-1,TRBJ1-5,.,CASSAFLSRVDNQPQHF,TGTGCCAGCAGTGCTTTTTTGAGTAGGGTAGACAATCAGCCCCAGCATTTT
.,TRBV6-2/TRBV6-3,TRBJ2-7,.,CASSRTEGKQYF,TGTGCCAGCAGCCGGACCGAGGGTAAGCAGTACTTC
.,TRBV5-1,TRBJ2-1,few,CASSYPGASNEQFF,TGCGCCAGCAGCTACCCTGGGGCCTCCAATGAGCAGTTCTTC
TRBD2,TRBV12-3/TRBV12-4,TRBJ2-7,few,CASRIGGGYEQYF,TGTGCCAGCAGGATTGGGGGGGGCTACGAGCAGTACTTC
.,TRBV20-1,TRBJ2-7,.,CSAGIGQGRYEQYF,TGCAGTGCCGGCATTGGGCAAGGGCGCTACGAGCAGTACTTC
TRBD1,TRBV4-3,TRBJ1-1,few,CASSQDSPGGWSTEAFF,TGCGCCAGCAGCCAAGATAGTCCAGGGGGCTGGAGTACTGAAGCTTTCTTT
.,TRBV19,TRBJ1-5,few,CASQTDGRRQPQHF,TGTGCCAGTCAGACGGACGGACGGCGGCAGCCCCAGCATTTT
.,TRBV24-1,TRBJ2-5,.,CATQGTAQETQYF,TGTGCCACCCAGGGGACTGCTCAAGAGACCCAGTACTTC
.,TRBV7-9,TRBJ2-1,few,CASSLAPGPDNEQFF,TGTGCCAGCAGCTTAGCCCCGGGACCCGACAATGAGCAGTTCTTC
.,TRBV12-3/TRBV12-4,TRBJ2-2,.,CASSFLAAGELFF,TGTGCCAGCAGTTTTTTAGCCGCCGGGGAGCTGTTTTTT
TRBD2,TRBV2,TRBJ2-7,.,CTFHTGTSGSRASYEQYF,TGTACCTTCCACACCGGGACTAGCGGGAGTCGAGCCTCCTACGAGCAGTACTTC
.,TRBV7-9,TRBJ2-1,many,CASSLPGFSALNEQFF,TGTGCCAGCAGCTTGCCCGGGTTCAGTGCCCTCAATGAGCAGTTCTTC
.,TRBV12-3/TRBV12-4,TRBJ1-5,many,CASSFGSPRSNQPQHF,TGTGCCAGCAGTTTTGGGTCCCCCCGCAGCAATCAGCCCCAGCATTTT
.,TRBV12-3/TRBV12-4,TRBJ2-3,many,CASSSRTSTDTQYF,TGTGCCAGCAGCTCCCGGACAAGCACAGATACGCAGTATTTT
TRBD1,TRBV4-3,TRBJ2-7,.,CASSQIDRGYEQYF,TGCGCCAGCAGCCAAATCGACAGGGGCTACGAGCAGTACTTC
TRBD1,TRBV11-1,TRBJ1-2,many,CASSSYSLGTGVNYGYTF,TGTGCCAGCAGCTCTTACTCACTCGGGACAGGGGTTAACTATGGCTACACCTTC
.,TRBV20-1,TRBJ1-4,.,CSASRVVGEKLFF,TGCAGTGCTAGTAGGGTCGTCGGTGAAAAACTGTTTTTT
TRBD2,TRBV7-2,TRBJ2-5,.,CASSLGRLAGLQTQYF,TGTGCCAGCAGCTTAGGTCGCCTAGCGGGGTTGCAGACCCAGTACTTC
.,TRBV7-9,TRBJ2-3,.,CASVRRRDGTDTQYF,TGTGCCAGCGTTCGGCGGCGGGACGGCACAGATACGCAGTATTTT
TRBD2,TRBV7-2,TRBJ2-5,.,CASSPRTSVGETQYF,TGTGCCAGCAGCCCTAGGACTAGCGTCGGTGAGACCCAGTACTTC
TRBD2,TRBV20-1,TRBJ2-1,many,CGGLANNNEQFF,TGCGGGGGACTAGCGAACAACAATGAGCAGTTCTTC
TRBD1,TRBV19,TRBJ2-7,.,CASREGQNAYEQYF,TGTGCCAGTAGAGAGGGACAGAATGCCTACGAGCAGTACTTC
TRBD2,TRBV5-1,TRBJ2-1,.,CASSGPSGGLNNEQFF,TGCGCCAGCAGCGGCCCTAGCGGGGGGCTAAACAATGAGCAGTTCTTC
.,TRBV6-1,TRBJ1-6,few,CASSKSGPSYNSPLHF,TGTGCCAGCAGTAAATCCGGACCGTCCTATAATTCACCCCTCCACTTT
.,TRBV7-9,TRBJ1-2,few,CASSSGHYGYTF,TGTGCCAGCAGCTCCGGGCATTATGGCTACACCTTC
TRBD1,TRBV6-1,TRBJ2-6,few,CASSPTGGPGANVLTF,TGTGCCAGCAGCCCGACAGGGGGCCCCGGGGCCAACGTCCTGACTTTC
.,TRBV20-1,TRBJ2-7,.,CSARYALGEQYF,TGCAGTGCTAGATACGCCCTCGGGGAGCAGTACTTC